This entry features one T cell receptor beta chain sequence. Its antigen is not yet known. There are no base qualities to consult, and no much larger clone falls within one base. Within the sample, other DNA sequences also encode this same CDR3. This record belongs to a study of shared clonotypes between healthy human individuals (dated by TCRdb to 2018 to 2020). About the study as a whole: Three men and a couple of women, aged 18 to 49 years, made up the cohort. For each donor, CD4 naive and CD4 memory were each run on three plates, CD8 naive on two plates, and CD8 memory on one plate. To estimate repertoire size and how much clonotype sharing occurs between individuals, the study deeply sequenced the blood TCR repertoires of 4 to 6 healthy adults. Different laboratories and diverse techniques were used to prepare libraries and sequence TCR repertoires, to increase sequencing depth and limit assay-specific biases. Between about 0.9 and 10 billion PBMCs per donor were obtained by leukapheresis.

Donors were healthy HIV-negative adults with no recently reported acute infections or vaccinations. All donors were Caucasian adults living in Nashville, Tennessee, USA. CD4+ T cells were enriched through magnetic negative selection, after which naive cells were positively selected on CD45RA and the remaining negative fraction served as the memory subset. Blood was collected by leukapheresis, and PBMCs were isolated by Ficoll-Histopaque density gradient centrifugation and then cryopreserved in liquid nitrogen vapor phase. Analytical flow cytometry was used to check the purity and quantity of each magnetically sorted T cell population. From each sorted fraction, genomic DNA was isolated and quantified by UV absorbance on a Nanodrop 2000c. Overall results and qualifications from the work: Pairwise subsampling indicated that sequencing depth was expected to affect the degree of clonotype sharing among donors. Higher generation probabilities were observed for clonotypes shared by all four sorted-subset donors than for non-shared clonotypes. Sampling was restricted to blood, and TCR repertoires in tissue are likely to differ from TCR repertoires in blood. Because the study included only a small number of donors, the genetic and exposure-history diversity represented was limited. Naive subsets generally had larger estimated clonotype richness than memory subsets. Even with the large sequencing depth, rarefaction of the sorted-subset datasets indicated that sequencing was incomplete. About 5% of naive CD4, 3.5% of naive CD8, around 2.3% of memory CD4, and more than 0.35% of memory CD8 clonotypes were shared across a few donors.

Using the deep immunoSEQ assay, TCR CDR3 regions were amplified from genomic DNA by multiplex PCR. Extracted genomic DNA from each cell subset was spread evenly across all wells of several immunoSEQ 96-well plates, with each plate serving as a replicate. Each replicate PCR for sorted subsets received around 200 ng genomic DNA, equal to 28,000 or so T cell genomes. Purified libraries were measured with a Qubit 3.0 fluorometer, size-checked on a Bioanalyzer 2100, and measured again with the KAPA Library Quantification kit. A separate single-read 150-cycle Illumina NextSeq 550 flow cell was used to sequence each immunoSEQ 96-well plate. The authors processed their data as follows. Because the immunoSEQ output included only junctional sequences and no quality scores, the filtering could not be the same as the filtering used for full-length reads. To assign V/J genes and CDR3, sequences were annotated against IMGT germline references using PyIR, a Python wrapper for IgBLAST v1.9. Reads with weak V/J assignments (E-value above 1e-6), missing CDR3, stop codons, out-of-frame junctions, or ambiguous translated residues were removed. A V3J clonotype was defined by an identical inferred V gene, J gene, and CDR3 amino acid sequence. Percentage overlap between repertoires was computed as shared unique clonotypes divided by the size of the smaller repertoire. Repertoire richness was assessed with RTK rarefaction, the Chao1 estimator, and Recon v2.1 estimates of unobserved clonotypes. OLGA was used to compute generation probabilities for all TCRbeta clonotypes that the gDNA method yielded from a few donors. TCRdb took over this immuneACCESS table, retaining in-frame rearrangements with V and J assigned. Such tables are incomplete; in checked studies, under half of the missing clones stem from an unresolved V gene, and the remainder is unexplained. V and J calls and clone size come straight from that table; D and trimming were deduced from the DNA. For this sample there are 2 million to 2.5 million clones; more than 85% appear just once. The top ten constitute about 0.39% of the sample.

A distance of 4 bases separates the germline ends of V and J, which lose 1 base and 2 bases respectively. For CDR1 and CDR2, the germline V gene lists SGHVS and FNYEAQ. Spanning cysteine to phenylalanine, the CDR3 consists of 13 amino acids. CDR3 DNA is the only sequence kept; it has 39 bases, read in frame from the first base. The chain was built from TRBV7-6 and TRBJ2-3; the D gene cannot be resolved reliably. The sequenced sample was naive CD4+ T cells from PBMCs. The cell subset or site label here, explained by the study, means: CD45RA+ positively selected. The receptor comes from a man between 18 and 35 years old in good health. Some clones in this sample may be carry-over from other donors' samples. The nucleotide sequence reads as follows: TGTGCCAGCAGCTTAGACTACACAGATACGCAGTATTTT. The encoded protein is CASSLDYTDTQYF. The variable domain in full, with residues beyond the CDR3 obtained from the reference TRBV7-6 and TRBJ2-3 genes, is GAGVSQSPRYKVTKRGQDVALRCDPISGHVSLYWYRQALGQGPEFLTYFNYEAQQDKSGLPNDRFSAERPEGSISTLTIQRTEQRDSAMYRCASSLDYTDTQYFGPGTRLTVL.